Following are 11 T cell receptor beta chains from one sample sequenced in a study of blood T cell repertoires in COVID-19. Only in-frame clones appear in the TCRdb table, and some are missing; sequencing was by immunoSEQ multiplex PCR. The sample lists about 440,000 clones; 80% to 90% were seen once. The specimen was peripheral blood. Every receptor here comes from a young woman with acute or convalescent COVID-19.

V gene TRBV27 combines with J gene TRBJ1-2; D might be TRBD1 (6 bases). V gave up 5 bases and J gave up 7 bases, with 14 bases separating them. Germline V lookup: CDR1 MNHEY, CDR2 SMNVEV (reference sequence). The CDR3 consists of 13 residues. This CDR3 reads CASSTGQRFGYTF. CDR3 nucleotides: TGTGCCAGCAGTACCGGACAGCGTTTTGGCTACACCTTC.

The rearrangement links TRBV7-3 to TRBJ1-1; 9 bases are a match to TRBD1. Per the germline V gene, CDR1 is SGHTA and CDR2 is FQGTGA. The length of the CDR3 is 20 residues. The V gene end was trimmed by 0 bases and the J gene end by 0 bases; junction bases not matched to a gene: 14. This CDR3 is CASSLTLGQGERSMNTEAFF. In DNA, the CDR3 is TGTGCCAGCAGCTTAACGTTGGGACAGGGTGAGCGTTCTATGAACACTGAAGCTTTCTTT.

The chain couples TRBV12-5 to TRBJ1-2; tentative D call: TRBD1 (5 bases). This CDR3 region has 13 residues. CDR1 and CDR2 (germline): LGHNT, FRNRAP. The germline V and J ends were trimmed by 5 bases and 11 bases, with 18 bases remaining between them. The CDR3 loop reads CASGPKAGNYYTF. The CDR3 nucleotides read TGTGCTAGTGGTCCGAAGGCAGGGAACTATTACACCTTC. Full variable domain (outside the CDR3, taken from reference TRBV12-5 and TRBJ1-2): DARVTQTPRHKVTEMGQEVTMRCQPILGHNTVFWYRQTMMQGLELLAYFRNRAPLDDSGMPKDRFSAEMPDATLATLKIQPSEPRDSAVYFCASGPKAGNYYTFGSGTRLTVV.

The chain employs TRBV30 and TRBJ2-2, with D possibly being TRBD2 (7 bases). Trimming shortened V by 1 base and J by 6 bases, and 18 bases separated the two germline ends. This CDR3 has 16 amino acids. The germline CDR1 and CDR2 sequences are GTSNPN and SVGIG (reference sequence). CDR3 region: CAWSAQGRGYSGELFF. The DNA of the CDR3 is TGTGCCTGGAGTGCGCAGGGGCGGGGGTATTCCGGGGAGCTGTTTTTT. Full variable domain (outside the CDR3, taken from reference TRBV30 and TRBJ2-2): SQTIHQWPATLVQPVGSPLSLECTVEGTSNPNLYWYRQAAGRGLQLLFYSVGIGQISSEVPQNLSASRPQDRQFILSSKKLLLSDSGFYLCAWSAQGRGYSGELFFGEGSRLTVL.

V is TRBV27 and J is TRBJ2-7, with 9 bases lining up with TRBD2. CDR3 size: 19 residues. The trim removed 5 bases at V and 2 bases at J, leaving 19 bases unmatched. The germline CDR1 and CDR2 sequences are MNHEY and SMNVEV (reference sequence). The CDR3 loop is CASSPLSSGVRGGAYEQYF. The CDR3 region has the DNA TGTGCCAGCAGTCCGTTGTCCTCAGGGGTTCGCGGGGGGGCCTACGAGCAGTACTTC.

The genes are TRBV11-2 and TRBJ2-3, with 13 nucleotides matching TRBD2. Unmatched junction bases numbered 3, after V lost 5 bases and J lost 1 base. There are 16 residues in the CDR3. The germline V gene has CDR1 SGHAT and CDR2 FQNNGV. CDR3: CASSPGLAGGTDTQYF. CDR3 nucleotides: TGTGCCAGCAGCCCAGGACTAGCGGGGGGCACAGATACGCAGTATTTT. The whole variable domain, filled in from reference TRBV11-2 and TRBJ2-3, reads EAGVAQSPRYKIIEKRQSVAFWCNPISGHATLYWYQQILGQGPKLLIQFQNNGVVDDSQLPKDRFSAERLKGVDSTLKIQPAKLEDSAVYLCASSPGLAGGTDTQYFGPGTRLTVL.

In nucleotides, the CDR3 is TGTGCCACCAGCAGAGATCCCACCTACGAGCAGTACTTC. Amino acids: CATSRDPTYEQYF. The genes are TRBV15 and TRBJ2-7, with D unclear. The CDR3 consists of 13 residues. The ends were cut back, 0 bases at V and 2 bases at J, with 5 bases in the middle. Looked up from germline, CDR1 is LNHNV and CDR2 is YYDKDF (reference sequence).

This chain connects TRBV5-1 to TRBJ1-2, with unresolved D. Germline V gene data show CDR1 as SGHRS and CDR2 as YFSETQ. V was cut by 0 bases and J by 14 bases, with 11 bases left in between. This CDR3 spans 11 amino acids. Here the CDR3 reads CASSLDRGLTF. In DNA, the CDR3 is TGCGCCAGCAGCTTGGACCGGGGTCTGACCTTC.

The chain recombines TRBV15 with TRBJ1-1; 7 nucleotides agree with TRBD1. V dropped 6 bases and J dropped 6; count of bases not matched to a gene: 7. The V gene's germline CDR1 is LNHNV and CDR2 YYDKDF (reference sequence). The CDR3 runs 13 residues. Here the CDR3 reads CATRQGVSAEAFF. As DNA, the CDR3 is TGTGCCACCAGGCAGGGGGTTTCTGCTGAAGCTTTCTTT.

This clone was observed a few times. The chain links TRBV3-1 (or the pseudogene TRBV3-2) to TRBJ1-1, with D possibly TRBD1 on 5 matching bases. With 2 bases removed from V and 7 bases from J, the gap between germline ends came to 5 bases. This CDR3 has 11 residues. Germline values: CDR1 LGHDT, CDR2 YNNKEL (reference sequence). CDR3 sequence reads: CASSQRGEAFF. CDR3 DNA: TGTGCCAGCAGCCAAAGGGGTGAAGCTTTCTTT.

This clone was seen only a few times. The chain has TRBV7-6 and TRBJ2-1, with 11 positions matching TRBD2. The V gene's germline CDR1 is SGHVS and CDR2 FNYEAQ. Unmatched junction bases numbered 15, after V lost 4 bases and J lost 10 bases. The CDR3 is 17 amino acids. In DNA, the CDR3 is TGTGCCAGCAGCTCCCGACCGACTAGCGGGGCTTTGTTAGAGCAGTTCTTC. This encodes CASSSRPTSGALLEQFF. Full variable domain (remainder filled in from reference TRBV7-6 and TRBJ2-1): GAGVSQSPRYKVTKRGQDVALRCDPISGHVSLYWYRQALGQGPEFLTYFNYEAQQDKSGLPNDRFSAERPEGSISTLTIQRTEQRDSAMYRCASSSRPTSGALLEQFFGPGTRLTVL.